Each of the 21 T cell receptor beta chains below was sequenced from the same sample in a study of blood T cell repertoires in COVID-19. Some clones are missing from TCRdb's copy, which holds only in-frame ones; the method was immunoSEQ multiplex PCR. This sample has 70,000 to 95,000 clones, with around 83% found just once. Material: peripheral blood. The origin of the receptors is a woman between 45 and 65 years old with acute or convalescent COVID-19.

This clone has more than one count but fewer than ten. V and J are TRBV5-1 and TRBJ2-3; 11 nucleotides align to TRBD2. Trimming took 2 bases from V and 5 from J; bases not matched to a gene: 4. The CDR3 sequence is 15 residues long. The germline gives CDR1 SGHRS, CDR2 YFSETQ. The CDR3 bases are TGCGCCAGCAGCTTTAGCGGGGGGGGGCTAGATACGCAGTATTTT. Translating gives CASSFSGGGLDTQYF.

The chain couples TRBV25-1 to TRBJ1-3; the D gene is possibly TRBD1 (6 bases). The CDR3 is 17 residues long. The germline CDR1 and CDR2 sequences are MGHDK and SYGVNS. Trimming took 7 bases from V and 0 from J, leaving 19 bases between them. Here the CDR3 reads CASTLPGTPDSGNTIYF. The CDR3 DNA reads TGTGCCAGCACCTTACCCGGGACACCCGACTCTGGAAACACCATATATTTT.

This chain links TRBV30 with TRBJ1-1, with a possible D match to TRBD1 (6 bases). Germline V gives CDR1 GTSNPN, CDR2 SVGIG (reference sequence). There are 12 residues in the CDR3. V lost 4 bases, J lost 11 bases, and 17 bases lay in between. In DNA, the CDR3 is TGTGCCTGGAACCACAGGGCGATGGGGGCTTTCTTT. This encodes CAWNHRAMGAFF. The full variable domain, in which reference TRBV30 and TRBJ1-1 provide the parts outside the CDR3, is SQTIHQWPATLVQPVGSPLSLECTVEGTSNPNLYWYRQAAGRGLQLLFYSVGIGQISSEVPQNLSASRPQDRQFILSSKKLLLSDSGFYLCAWNHRAMGAFFGQGTRLTVV.

The gene calls are TRBV6-5 and TRBJ2-7; 7 bases line up with TRBD1. V shed 3 bases and J 12 bases; nucleotides not matched to a gene: 11. CDR1 is MNHEY and CDR2 is SVGAGI in the germline V gene. The CDR3 consists of 13 residues. The CDR3 sequence is CASSYLKQGTAYF. The CDR3 region has the DNA TGTGCCAGCAGTTATCTAAAACAGGGGACGGCGTACTTC.

The rearrangement links TRBV2 to TRBJ1-3, with D unclear. Between the trimmed V and J ends, which lost 4 bases and 4 bases, there was a span of 5 bases. The length of the CDR3 is 12 residues. The germline V gene encodes CDR1 SNHLY and CDR2 FYNNEI. The CDR3 DNA follows: TGTGCCAGCAGTGCACAGGGAAACACCATATATTTT. It specifies CASSAQGNTIYF.

V gene TRBV3-1 (or the pseudogene TRBV3-2) combines with J gene TRBJ1-2; D ambiguous. V was clipped by 1 base and J by 1 base, with 10 bases between them. Per the germline V gene, CDR1 is LGHDT and CDR2 is YNNKEL (reference sequence). This CDR3 is 15 amino acids long. As DNA, the CDR3 is TGTGCCAGCAGCCAAGGGATACGGGATAACTATGGCTACACCTTC. It is translated as CASSQGIRDNYGYTF.

The rearrangement joins TRBV7-2 to TRBJ2-7; 12 positions match TRBD2. The length of the CDR3 is 16 residues. Trimming removed 5 bases from V and 5 bases from J; junction bases left unmatched: 10. The germline gives CDR1 SGHTA, CDR2 FQGNSA. CDR3 nucleotide sequence: TGTGCCAGCAGCCCCTCTAGCGGGAGGGGATTACACGAGCAGTACTTC. Translation: CASSPSSGRGLHEQYF.

In this sample, this clone turned up a few times. The DNA for the CDR3 is TGTGCCAGCCGGACAGGTGGAACCGGGGAGCTGTTTTTT. It is translated as CASRTGGTGELFF. This chain connects TRBV6-5 to TRBJ2-2; 7 bases match TRBD1. Trimming cost V 8 bases and J 5 bases; bases outside gene matches: 5. The CDR3 spans 13 residues. CDR1 is MNHEY and CDR2 is SVGAGI in the germline V gene.

This rearrangement joins TRBV6-5 to TRBJ2-7, with D perhaps TRBD2 (6 bases). Germline V gives CDR1 MNHEY, CDR2 SVGAGI. This CDR3 comprises 13 residues. V was cut by 6 bases and J by 2 bases, with 11 bases left in between. As DNA, the CDR3 is TGTGCCAGCAGCAGGGACTTACCCTACGAGCAGTACTTC. Translated, it gives CASSRDLPYEQYF.

The chain is built from TRBV10-3 and TRBJ2-1, with 7 nucleotides matching TRBD1. The CDR3 spans 13 residues. Losses at the gene ends were 11 bases for V and 9 bases for J; bases not matched to a gene: 13. From germline, CDR1 is ENHRY and CDR2 SYGVKD. The CDR3 protein is CASTIGQAGEQFF. As DNA, the CDR3 is TGTGCCTCTACCATTGGACAGGCGGGTGAGCAGTTCTTC.

This chain links TRBV2 with TRBJ2-1; 7 bases align to TRBD1. The junction had 1 base not matched to a gene; V was cut back by 3 bases and J by 8 bases. The CDR3 has 12 residues. Germline V gene lookup returns CDR1 SNHLY and CDR2 FYNNEI. The CDR3 nucleotides are TGTGCCAGCAGTGAGACAGGGTATGAGCAGTTCTTC. It yields the protein CASSETGYEQFF.

The rearrangement joins TRBV19 to TRBJ1-5; TRBD1 matches 8 bases. The trim removed 7 bases at V and 0 bases at J, leaving 14 bases unmatched. The CDR3 runs to 18 residues. The V gene's germline CDR1 is LNHDA and CDR2 SQIVND (reference sequence). Here the CDR3 reads CASTSLWGTGYSNQPQHF. DNA of the CDR3: TGTGCCAGTACCTCTCTCTGGGGGACAGGTTATAGCAATCAGCCCCAGCATTTT.

This clone was found a few times. V is TRBV21-1 and J is TRBJ2-7; the DNA was not used to check the table's D call, TRBD2. TRBV21-1 is a pseudogene locus. This CDR3 region has 18 residues. CDR3 residues: CASSKGPQTSMYLYEQYF. Here the CDR3 DNA reads TGTGCCAGCAGCAAAGGTCCCCAGACTAGCATGTACCTTTACGAGCAGTACTTC.

The chain combines TRBV29-1 with TRBJ2-3; TRBD2 aligns across 13 bases. Trimming removed 7 bases from V and 5 bases from J; junction bases left unmatched: 3. Germline CDR1 is SQVTM and CDR2 is ANQGSEA. CDR3 size: 13 residues. The CDR3 coding sequence is TGCAGCGGGACTAGCGGGAGTCAAGATACGCAGTATTTT. This sequence encodes CSGTSGSQDTQYF.

The chain combines TRBV6-2 or TRBV6-3 with TRBJ2-6, with D possibly being TRBD2 (5 bases). This CDR3 region has 16 residues. Trimming took off 6 bases at V and 3 bases at J, with 15 bases between the two ends. Germline V gene data show CDR1 as MNHEY and CDR2 as SVGEGT. The CDR3 bases are TGTGCCAGCAGCCGACCAGAGGGTCTTGGGGCCAACGTCCTGACTTTC. This gives the protein CASSRPEGLGANVLTF.

The V gene is TRBV10-2, the J gene TRBJ2-7; 7 bases are a match to TRBD2. CDR1 WSHSY and CDR2 SAAADI come from the germline V gene. The CDR3 is 15 amino acids. The V segment lost 3 bases and the J segment 9 bases; nucleotides outside the gene matches: 14. DNA of the CDR3: TGCGCCAGCAGTGACTTGGCGGGCAGCGGGGCGGGGCAGTACTTC. Protein: CASSDLAGSGAGQYF.

V usage is TRBV19 and J usage is TRBJ2-3; D might be TRBD1 (5 bases). In germline, CDR1 is LNHDA, CDR2 SQIVND (reference sequence). The CDR3 is 14 amino acids. Trimming left V 4 bases short and J 2 bases short, with 10 bases between. CDR3 bases: TGTGCCAGTAGTAGTTTGACAGACACAGATACGCAGTATTTT. Encoded protein: CASSSLTDTDTQYF.

This chain connects TRBV5-4 to TRBJ1-2; 8 bases are a match to TRBD1. With 5 bases clipped from V and 3 bases from J, the junction kept 9 bases outside the gene matches. The CDR3 has 15 amino acids. Looked up from germline, CDR1 is SGHNT and CDR2 is YYREEE (reference sequence). The CDR3, as DNA: TGTGCCAGCAGTCGACAGGGGCGACTCTACTATGGCTACACCTTC. Its translation: CASSRQGRLYYGYTF.

A single count supports this clone. V gene TRBV16 combines with J gene TRBJ2-1; 7 nucleotides match TRBD1. The trim removed 2 bases at V and 7 bases at J, leaving 5 bases unmatched. The CDR3 has 14 residues. Germline loops: CDR1 KGHSY, CDR2 FQNENV. CDR3 residues: CASSQHRGGNEQFF. In nucleotides, the CDR3 is TGTGCCAGCAGCCAACACAGGGGCGGGAATGAGCAGTTCTTC. Full variable domain (rest looked up from reference TRBV16 and TRBJ2-1): GEEVAQTPKHLVRGEGQKAKLYCAPIKGHSYVFWYQQVLKNEFKFLISFQNENVFDETGMPKERFSAKCLPNSPCSLEIQATKLEDSAVYFCASSQHRGGNEQFFGPGTRLTVL.

This chain joins TRBV9 and TRBJ1-2, with D perhaps matching TRBD1 (6 bases). The CDR3 sequence is 14 residues long. In germline, CDR1 is SGDLS, CDR2 YYNGEE. V was trimmed by 3 bases and J by 8 bases, leaving 17 bases between them. The CDR3 here is CASSEGTLVGGYTF. CDR3 DNA sequence: TGTGCCAGCAGCGAGGGGACACTTGTGGGAGGCTACACCTTC.

The chain combines TRBV3-1 (or the pseudogene TRBV3-2) with TRBJ1-5, with D maybe TRBD1 (6 bases). Trimming left V 5 bases short and J 5 bases short, with 19 bases between. The CDR3 sequence is 16 residues long. CDR1 is LGHDT and CDR2 is YNNKEL in the germline V gene (reference sequence). The DNA for the CDR3 is TGTGCCAGCAGCTCCAGGGGTCTTTGGCATCATCAGCCCCAGCATTTT. This translates into CASSSRGLWHHQPQHF.